The source of this TCR beta chain is a study of OX40 agonist ivuxolimab in advanced cancers. A remark on this clone: Its target is not known.

The data were produced by immunoSEQ multiplex PCR, yet TCRdb's version contains in-frame clones alone and is incomplete. Found here are about 60,000 clones, around 85% of them singletons; the top ten hold 1%. Whole-study findings and limits: Low normalized T-cell clonal expansion also characterized some of the nonresponders. At 0.1 to 3.0 mg/kg, CD4+ and CD8+ blood T cells expanded clonally by week 6.

The germline V and J ends were trimmed by 5 bases and 4 bases, with 11 bases remaining between them. The CDR3 sequence is 13 residues long. Germline V CDR1 and CDR2: GTSNPN, SVGIG (reference sequence). The sequence was obtained from an adult with an advanced solid tumor such as melanoma, head and neck, liver or kidney cancer. This specimen consisted of CD4+ or CD8+ T cells sorted from blood, obtained in a trial of the OX40 agonist ivuxolimab. The rearrangement uses TRBV30 and TRBJ2-2; a possible D gene is TRBD1 (5 bases). The CDR3 sequence is CAWGKGLTGELFF. CDR3 sequence (DNA): TGTGCCTGGGGAAAGGGGCTCACCGGGGAGCTGTTTTTT. The full variable domain, rest sourced from reference TRBV30 and TRBJ2-2, is SQTIHQWPATLVQPVGSPLSLECTVEGTSNPNLYWYRQAAGRGLQLLFYSVGIGQISSEVPQNLSASRPQDRQFILSSKKLLLSDSGFYLCAWGKGLTGELFFGEGSRLTVL.